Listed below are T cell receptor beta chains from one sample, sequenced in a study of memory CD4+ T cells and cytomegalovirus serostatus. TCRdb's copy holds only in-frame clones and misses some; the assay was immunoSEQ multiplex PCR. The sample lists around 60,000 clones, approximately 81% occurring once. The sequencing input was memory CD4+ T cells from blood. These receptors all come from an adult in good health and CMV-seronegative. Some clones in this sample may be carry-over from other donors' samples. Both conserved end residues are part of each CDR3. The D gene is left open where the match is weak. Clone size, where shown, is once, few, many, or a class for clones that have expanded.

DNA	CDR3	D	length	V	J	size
TGCGCCAGCAGCCAAGAATTGGGTCTAGCCGTCTTAGCCAAAAACATTCAGTACTTC	CASSQELGLAVLAKNIQYF	NA	19	TRBV4-3	TRBJ2-4	NA
TGTGCCACCAGCAGAGGGAGGGCAGGGGGCGATGGCTACACCTTC	CATSRGRAGGDGYTF	TRBD1	15	TRBV15	TRBJ1-2	NA
TGTGCCACCAGCAGAGGGACCGAGAATTCACCCCTCCACTTT	CATSRGTENSPLHF	NA	14	TRBV15	TRBJ1-6	NA
TGTGCCAGCCTCCGGGGAGGAGCTCAAGAGACCCAGTACTTC	CASLRGGAQETQYF	NA	14	TRBV2	TRBJ2-5	NA
TGCAGCGTTGTTCCCCGACCCCCTAGTAGCACCTACAATGAGCAGTTCTTC	CSVVPRPPSSTYNEQFF	NA	17	TRBV29-1	TRBJ2-1	once
TGTGCCAGCAGCAATCCCGGACCCAGAAGAGATACGCAGTATTTT	CASSNPGPRRDTQYF	NA	15	TRBV7-2	TRBJ2-3	NA
TGTGCCAGCCAAGTCGGCCAGGACACTGAAGCTTTCTTT	CASQVGQDTEAFF	NA	13	TRBV6-1	TRBJ1-1	once
TGCGCCAGCAGCCAAGATGGTAGAGGCCCAGATACGCAGTATTTT	CASSQDGRGPDTQYF	NA	15	TRBV4-1	TRBJ2-3	NA
TGCAGCGTTGAACGGGTCCAAGCTTTCTTT	CSVERVQAFF	NA	10	TRBV29-1	TRBJ1-1	NA
TGTGCCAGCAGGACTAGCGGGAACCGGGGGGAGCAGTACTTC	CASRTSGNRGEQYF	TRBD2	14	TRBV28	TRBJ2-7	NA
TGCGCCAGCAGCCTAACAGGGGGCTTAAACTATGGCTACACCTTC	CASSLTGGLNYGYTF	TRBD1	15	TRBV5-1	TRBJ1-2	NA
TGTGCCAGCAGTGAAGCATCCGGGGTCTCGGCTTTCTTT	CASSEASGVSAFF	NA	13	TRBV6-1	TRBJ1-1	once
TGTGCCAGCAGCTTAGCCGTCCAGAATTCACCCCTCCACTTT	CASSLAVQNSPLHF	NA	14	TRBV7-9	TRBJ1-6	NA
TGCGCCAGCAGCCAAGATATACGGGACAGGGAAGCTTTCTTT	CASSQDIRDREAFF	TRBD1	14	TRBV4-1	TRBJ1-1	NA
TGTGCCAGCAGTCTTACCTACGAGCAGTACTTC	CASSLTYEQYF	NA	11	TRBV2	TRBJ2-7	NA
TGTGCCAGCAGCCGGCTAGCGGGAGGCTACGAGCAGTACTTC	CASSRLAGGYEQYF	TRBD2	14	TRBV11-2	TRBJ2-7	NA
TGTGCCAGCAGTTTCGGCAATGGAGAGACCCAGTACTTC	CASSFGNGETQYF	NA	13	TRBV27	TRBJ2-5	once
TGCAGCGTTGGCGTCGGCGGCCCAAGAAAGGGGGCCAAAAACATTCAGTACTTC	CSVGVGGPRKGAKNIQYF	NA	18	TRBV29-1	TRBJ2-4	NA
TGTGCCAGCTCGGACGGTCCCTACTATGGCTACACCTTC	CASSDGPYYGYTF	NA	13	TRBV27	TRBJ1-2	NA
TGTGCCAGCAGCCCAACCGGGACAGGGACCGGGGAGCTGTTTTTT	CASSPTGTGTGELFF	TRBD1	15	TRBV7-6	TRBJ2-2	once
TGTGCCAGCAGTTGGCGGGGAGGGAGAGGCTACACCTTC	CASSWRGGRGYTF	NA	13	TRBV28	TRBJ1-2	NA
TGTGCCAGCAGCCCCCGGGCAGGGGATCGACGGGGCTACACCTTC	CASSPRAGDRRGYTF	NA	15	TRBV4-2	TRBJ1-2	few
TGTGCCAGCAGTGAACGTCAGGGGGGCCAGCCCCAGCATTTT	CASSERQGGQPQHF	TRBD1	14	TRBV6-1	TRBJ1-5	NA
TGTGCCAGCAGCTTTCGCGGTAGTTCGAACACCGGGGAGCTGTTTTTT	CASSFRGSSNTGELFF	NA	16	TRBV5-6	TRBJ2-2	NA
TGTGCCAGTAGTAAGGACAGGGTAGGTCACGATGAGCAGTTCTTC	CASSKDRVGHDEQFF	TRBD1	15	TRBV19	TRBJ2-1	NA
TGTGCCAGCAGTACCGGCTCCTACGAGCAGTACTTC	CASSTGSYEQYF	NA	12	TRBV2	TRBJ2-7	NA
TGTGCCAGCAGCTTAGTTCTTAGCACAGATACGCAGTATTTT	CASSLVLSTDTQYF	NA	14	TRBV7-3	TRBJ2-3	NA
TGTGCCAGCATTATGACAGGGGGCGGGCACACCGGGGAGCTGTTTTTT	CASIMTGGGHTGELFF	TRBD1	16	TRBV28	TRBJ2-2	NA
TGTGCCAGCAGCGTAGCGGCAGCTGGTGATGGCTACACCTTC	CASSVAAAGDGYTF	NA	14	TRBV9	TRBJ1-2	NA
TGCGCCAGCAGCCAAGCGGGACAGGGGGCCGGTGGGGCCAACGTCCTGACTTTC	CASSQAGQGAGGANVLTF	TRBD1	18	TRBV4-3	TRBJ2-6	once
TGTGCCAGCAGTTTGTCGGGAATGGGGAACACTGAAGCTTTCTTT	CASSLSGMGNTEAFF	NA	15	TRBV28	TRBJ1-1	NA
TGCGCCAGCAGCCAAGCACCTAACGGGGCCAGGGAAAAACTGTTTTTT	CASSQAPNGAREKLFF	NA	16	TRBV4-1	TRBJ1-4	NA
TGTGCCAGCAGTGATAAGGACAGTAGCACAGATACGCAGTATTTT	CASSDKDSSTDTQYF	NA	15	TRBV25-1	TRBJ2-3	once
TGTGCCAGCAGCCGAGGACAGACGAACACTGAAGCTTTCTTT	CASSRGQTNTEAFF	NA	14	TRBV7-2	TRBJ1-1	NA
TGTGCCAGCAGCCAGTTGGACAGGGGAGACGAGACCCAGTACTTC	CASSQLDRGDETQYF	TRBD1	15	TRBV5-4	TRBJ2-5	NA
TGTGCCAGCAGCGGGGGCCGGGACACTGAAGCTTTCTTT	CASSGGRDTEAFF	NA	13	TRBV7-3	TRBJ1-1	NA
TGTGCCTGGAGTCAGGTAGCCGGGGATACGCAGTATTTT	CAWSQVAGDTQYF	NA	13	TRBV30	TRBJ2-3	NA
TGTGCCAGCAGGTTGAGGCAGGGCACAGATACGCAGTATTTT	CASRLRQGTDTQYF	NA	14	TRBV2	TRBJ2-3	NA
TGTGCCAGCAGCTTTTACGCGACGAACACTGAAGCTTTCTTT	CASSFYATNTEAFF	NA	14	TRBV7-9	TRBJ1-1	NA
TGTGCCAGCAGCCAAGGGACAGGGCTGCAGTTCTTC	CASSQGTGLQFF	TRBD1	12	TRBV7-7	TRBJ2-1	NA
TGCGCCAGCAGCGTGGGACTCTACTACGAGCAGTACTTC	CASSVGLYYEQYF	NA	13	TRBV4-3	TRBJ2-7	NA
TGTGCCAGCAGTGGCAATACAGGGGGCACTGAAGCTTTCTTT	CASSGNTGGTEAFF	TRBD1	14	TRBV6-1	TRBJ1-1	NA